What follows are 4 T cell receptor beta chains derived from one specimen sequenced in a study of shared clonotypes between healthy human individuals. Libraries were prepared by immunoSEQ multiplex PCR; TCRdb keeps only in-frame clonotypes and omits some of them. There are roughly 650,000 clones in the sample; roughly 96% occur only once, and 0.11% lies in the top ten. Naive CD8 cells, CD45RO-negative and positively selected for CCR7, excluded terminally differentiated effector memory CD45RA+ cells. Sequencing was carried out using naive CD8+ T cells sorted from blood. These receptors all stem from a woman aged 30 to 39 in good health.

This clone was seen only once. V is TRBV6-1 and J is TRBJ2-1; possibly TRBD1 or TRBD2 for D (5 bases each). The CDR3 runs to 12 residues. CDR1 is MNHNS and CDR2 is SASEGT in the germline V gene. V was pared by 9 bases and J by 6 bases, with 12 bases between. Here the CDR3 DNA reads TGTGCCAGTTCCGGGACCCGCAATGAGCAGTTCTTC. Protein: CASSGTRNEQFF.

This chain connects TRBV19 to TRBJ2-1; no firm D call. This CDR3 is 11 amino acids long. In germline, CDR1 is LNHDA, CDR2 SQIVND (reference sequence). The V end lost 1 base, the J end lost 15 bases, and 10 bases lay between the germline ends. The CDR3 nucleotides are TGTGCCAGTAGTATAGCGGGTTCATGGTTCTTC. This codes for CASSIAGSWFF.

This clone was seen a single time. The chain employs TRBV27 and TRBJ2-3, with 8 bases fitting TRBD2. The V segment lost 3 bases and the J segment 2 bases; nucleotides outside the gene matches: 4. Looked up from germline, CDR1 is MNHEY and CDR2 is SMNVEV (reference sequence). This CDR3 is built from 15 residues. This CDR3 is CASSFVAGNTDTQYF. CDR3 in DNA: TGTGCCAGCAGTTTTGTAGCGGGAAACACAGATACGCAGTATTTT.

V and J are TRBV27 and TRBJ2-1, with 9 bases aligning to TRBD2. V lost 3 bases and J lost 3; bases outside the gene matches: 3. The V gene's germline CDR1 is MNHEY and CDR2 SMNVEV (reference sequence). CDR3 length: 15 amino acids. The CDR3 sequence: CASSFSGRHYNEQFF. Here the CDR3 DNA reads TGTGCCAGCAGTTTCAGCGGGAGGCACTACAATGAGCAGTTCTTC.